A single TCR beta chain is shown here with its context. The antigen is undetermined. Only in-frame clones appear in the TCRdb table, and some are missing; sequencing was by immunoSEQ multiplex PCR. In the table there are around 51,000 clones, roughly 73% of which are singletons. The data were taken from a study of a mutant IDH1 vaccine in newly diagnosed glioma. Across the study: The start of vaccination came 4-6 weeks after radiotherapy alone, or with temozolomide cycles.

Time point described: week 5, during vaccination. In every dose of vaccine, 300 ug of mutant IDH1 20-mer peptide was given alongside topical imiquimod. Trimming stripped 7 bases from V and 0 bases from J, with 19 bases between. Germline loops: CDR1 SGHDT, CDR2 YYEEEE. The CDR3 is made up of 16 amino acids. The chain has TRBV5-6 and TRBJ1-1; a weak D match, TRBD1 (5 bases). This TCR derives from a woman in her thirties or forties with glioma. Source: PBMCs, taken from a glioma patient whose treatment included an IDH1 peptide vaccine. CDR3 loop: CASDLYTGTMNTEAFF. The CDR3, as DNA: TGTGCCAGCGACCTATACACCGGGACTATGAACACTGAAGCTTTCTTT.